The 5 T cell receptor beta chains presented below share a single source sample, sequenced in a study of OX40 agonist ivuxolimab in advanced cancers. The method was immunoSEQ multiplex PCR; TCRdb's version includes in-frame clones alone and lacks a portion of them. The sample consists of 45,000 or so clones, around three quarters of them appearing once. Specimen: CD4+ or CD8+ T cells sorted from blood, collected in a trial of the OX40 agonist ivuxolimab. The receptors originated from an adult with an advanced solid tumor such as melanoma, head and neck, liver or kidney cancer.

CDR3 loop: CASREPTGGHGELFF. The CDR3 DNA follows: TGTGCCAGCAGGGAACCGACAGGGGGGCACGGGGAGCTGTTTTTT. The J gene is TRBJ2-2, the V gene TRBV2; the match to TRBD1 covers 9 bases. With 6 bases clipped from V and 7 bases from J, the junction kept 9 bases outside the gene matches. The CDR3 sequence is 15 residues long. The V gene's germline CDR1 is SNHLY and CDR2 FYNNEI.

The genes are TRBV6-5 and TRBJ2-7; TRBD2 agrees at 7 bases. The junction had 11 bases not matched to a gene; V was cut back by 10 bases and J by 5 bases. Germline CDR1 reads MNHEY; CDR2 reads SVGAGI. This CDR3 comprises 13 residues. CDR3 sequence: CATAQLALNEQYF. DNA of the CDR3: TGTGCCACCGCACAACTAGCGCTGAACGAGCAGTACTTC.

The chain carries TRBV5-1 and TRBJ1-1; D uncertain. With 0 bases removed from V and 4 bases from J, the gap between germline ends came to 13 bases. The germline V gene has CDR1 SGHRS and CDR2 YFSETQ. The CDR3 totals 15 residues. DNA for the CDR3: TGCGCCAGCAGCTTGGGCTCAGGCCGGGGCACTGAAGCTTTCTTT. Its translation: CASSLGSGRGTEAFF.

The chain is built from TRBV5-1 and TRBJ2-3, with D perhaps matching TRBD1 or TRBD2 (5 bases each). This CDR3 is 14 amino acids long. Germline V gene data show CDR1 as SGHRS and CDR2 as YFSETQ. Deletions cut 3 bases from V and 6 bases from J, with 14 bases between. DNA for the CDR3: TGCGCCAGCAGCTCCGGGACCCCAGGCGATACGCAGTATTTT. Its translation: CASSSGTPGDTQYF.

The V gene is TRBV25-1, the J gene TRBJ1-6; 7 bases align to TRBD1. J was trimmed by 4 bases and V by 3 bases; bases with no gene match: 9. CDR3 size: 17 residues. Germline CDR1 MGHDK, CDR2 SYGVNS. The CDR3 loop is CASSDHTGEKYNSPLHF. The CDR3 bases are TGTGCCAGCAGTGATCATACAGGGGAAAAATATAATTCACCCCTCCACTTT.